One and the same sample provided the 11 T cell receptor beta chains below, sequenced in a study of T-cell reconstitution after alpha-beta-depleted transplantation in children (dated by TCRdb to 2016 to 2017). Receptor libraries were prepared by PCR. Reads for this sample came from an Illumina HiSeq 2500. Molecular barcoding was employed in the preparation of TCR libraries, with unique molecular identifiers being used to normalize TCRbeta repertoire quantification. In TCRdb, the public reads were trimmed at Q25 with fastp and aligned with MiXCR, with productive beta chains retained. Rows matching on CDR3 protein sequence are summarized as one entry with the most common DNA and genes. Present in this sample are about 210,000 distinct CDR3 sequences, approximately 19% of which were seen just once. 43% of the sample is held by the ten biggest clonotypes. Sample treatment or condition, as interpreted from the label and publication: allogeneic hematopoietic cell transplantation with graft depleted of TCRalphabeta T cells and CD19 B cells.

Source: PBMCs, mostly from graft donor cells, taken 360 days after TCRalphabeta/CD19-depleted stem cell transplant. The receptors here all came from a male patient between 2 and 10 years old who had a stem cell transplant for acute lymphoblastic leukemia, so the T cells may come from the graft donor.

This clonotype has ten or more counts. J is TRBJ2-7 and V is TRBV13, with 7 bases identical to TRBD1. V gave up 4 bases and J gave up 4 bases; unmatched junction bases: 7. CDR1 and CDR2 (germline): PRHDT, FYEKMQ (reference sequence). This CDR3 comprises 14 residues. Here the CDR3 DNA reads TGTGCCAGCAGCTCAAACAGGGGATCATACGAGCAGTACTTC. Amino acids: CASSSNRGSYEQYF.

The rearrangement uses TRBV6-5 and TRBJ1-2, with a weak D call TRBD1 (5 bases). The germline V gene has CDR1 MNHEY and CDR2 SVGAGI. V lost 3 bases, J lost 4 bases, and 9 bases lay in between. The length of the CDR3 is 13 residues. In DNA, the CDR3 is TGTGCCAGCAGTTATGGGGGGTTCTATGGCTACACCTTC. Amino acids: CASSYGGFYGYTF.

This chain joins TRBV12-3 or TRBV12-4 and TRBJ2-4; D may be TRBD2 (6 bases). This CDR3 contains 18 residues. Trimming took 7 bases from V and 0 from J, leaving 22 bases between them. CDR3 nucleotides: TGTGCCAGCACCCCGGGACTCCACACCCAATTAGCCAAAAACATTCAGTACTTC. Its translation is CASTPGLHTQLAKNIQYF.

The chain employs TRBV6-5 and TRBJ2-7, with TRBD1 identical over 10 bases. The V gene end was trimmed by 3 bases and the J gene end by 7 bases; junction bases not matched to a gene: 9. The CDR3 totals 15 residues. CDR1 and CDR2 from the germline V gene are MNHEY and SVGAGI. The CDR3 nucleotides read TGTGCCAGCAGTTATAGGGACAGGGGCCTCAGGGAGCAGTACTTC. Its translation: CASSYRDRGLREQYF.

The J gene is TRBJ2-7, the V gene TRBV5-1; the D gene is possibly TRBD1 (5 bases). Germline CDR1 SGHRS, CDR2 YFSETQ. Trimming cost V 4 bases and J 3 bases, with 17 bases left between them. This CDR3 contains 15 residues. The CDR3: CASSPLPGIRYEQYF. The CDR3, as DNA: TGCGCCAGCAGCCCGTTACCAGGGATACGCTACGAGCAGTACTTC.

This clonotype has just a few counts. The DNA of the CDR3 is TGTGCCAGCAGCCACACCAGGGGCGGGAAGCCCCAGCATTTT. This sequence encodes CASSHTRGGKPQHF. The V gene is TRBV6-2 or TRBV6-3, the J gene TRBJ1-5; D perhaps matches TRBD1 (6 bases). V was trimmed by 6 bases and J by 8 bases, leaving 17 bases between them. The germline CDR1 and CDR2 sequences are MNHEY and SVGEGT. CDR3 length: 14 amino acids.

V gene TRBV5-4 combines with J gene TRBJ2-7; TRBD1 matches 10 bases. This CDR3 spans 15 amino acids. With V trimmed by 2 bases and J by 5 bases, 7 bases remained unmatched. Germline-derived CDR1 and CDR2 are SGHNT and YYREEE (reference sequence). In DNA form, the CDR3 reads TGTGCCAGCAGCTTCCGCCTGGGACAGGGGAACGAGCAGTACTTC. Its translation is CASSFRLGQGNEQYF.

The J gene is TRBJ1-4, the V gene TRBV11-2; D remains unclear. This CDR3 contains 17 residues. Germline V gives CDR1 SGHAT, CDR2 FQNNGV. Deletions cut 0 bases from V and 5 bases from J, with 16 bases between. CDR3 protein: CASSLDGRWWLNEKLFF. CDR3 DNA sequence: TGTGCCAGCAGCTTAGACGGGAGATGGTGGCTGAATGAAAAACTGTTTTTT.

Concerning this clonotype: The missing conserved phenylalanine or tryptophan at the end of this CDR3 makes a read error likely. CDR3 DNA: TGTGCCAGCAGCACCACCGGGACAATAGCCTCCTACGAGCAGTACTCC. Translation gives CASSTTGTIASYEQYS. V is TRBV5-6 and J is TRBJ2-7; tentative D call: TRBD1 (6 bases). Germline loops: CDR1 SGHDT, CDR2 YYEEEE. CDR3 length equals 16 residues. V lost 4 bases and J lost 0, with 17 bases in between.

This chain uses TRBV10-3 with TRBJ2-1, with TRBD1 matching 7 bases. The CDR3 spans 13 residues. The V segment lost 7 bases and the J segment 6 bases; nucleotides outside the gene matches: 6. Germline V gene lookup returns CDR1 ENHRY and CDR2 SYGVKD. The CDR3 reads CAITDRSRNEQFF. CDR3 DNA: TGTGCCATCACGGACAGGAGTCGCAATGAGCAGTTCTTC.

This clonotype was counted only a few times. The chain recombines TRBV27 with TRBJ2-2, with TRBD2 matching over 7 bases. Trimming took 4 bases from V and 5 from J; bases not matched to a gene: 10. This CDR3 has 16 amino acids. Germline-derived CDR1 and CDR2 are MNHEY and SMNVEV (reference sequence). The CDR3 nucleotides are TGTGCCAGCAGTTGGGAGGGTGCAATTTTTACCGGGGAGCTGTTTTTT. Protein sequence: CASSWEGAIFTGELFF.